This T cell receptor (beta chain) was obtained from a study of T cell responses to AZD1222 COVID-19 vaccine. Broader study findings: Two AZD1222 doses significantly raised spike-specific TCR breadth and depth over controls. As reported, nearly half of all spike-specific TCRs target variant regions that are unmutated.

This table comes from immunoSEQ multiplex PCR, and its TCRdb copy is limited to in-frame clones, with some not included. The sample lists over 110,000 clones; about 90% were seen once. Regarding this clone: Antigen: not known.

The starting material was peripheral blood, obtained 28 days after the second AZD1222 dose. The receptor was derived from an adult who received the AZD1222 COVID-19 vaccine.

The CDR3 DNA follows: TGTGCCACTCGCGGATGGGCCGGGACAGGGATGTACGAGCAGTACGTC. It translates to CATRGWAGTGMYEQYV. This chain links TRBV27 with TRBJ2-7; the match to TRBD1 covers 9 bases. J was trimmed by 4 bases and V by 10 bases; bases with no gene match: 17. Germline assignment: CDR1 MNHEY and CDR2 SMNVEV (reference sequence). The CDR3 has 16 amino acids.